This TCR beta chain was identified in a study of shared clonotypes between healthy human individuals. The naive CD8 fraction comprised CD45RO-negative cells positively selected for CCR7 and excluded terminally differentiated effector memory CD45RA+ cells. Nashville, Tennessee was home to all donors, who were Caucasian adults. As to this clone: Its antigen is undetermined.

Study outcomes and limitations: Blood alone was sampled, and tissue repertoires likely differ.

Some 28,000 T cell genomes (about 0.2 ug DNA) went into each sorted-subset replicate. TCRdb's copy holds only in-frame clones and misses some; the assay was immunoSEQ multiplex PCR. The sample has under 2,000,000 clones, about 95% seen once. The ends lost 0 bases at V and 6 bases at J; junction bases unmatched: 12. Looked up from germline, CDR1 is SQVTM and CDR2 is ANQGSEA. The CDR3 is made up of 18 amino acids. Sequenced input: naive CD8+ T cells sorted from blood. V and J are TRBV29-1 and TRBJ2-2; 11 bases map to TRBD2. The TCR was taken from a man between 18 and 29 years old in good health. CDR3 in amino acids: CSVEDRTRSSGRSGELFF. The CDR3 nucleotides are TGCAGCGTTGAAGATAGAACCCGGTCTAGCGGGAGGTCCGGGGAGCTGTTTTTT.